This T cell receptor beta chain was sequenced during a study of blood T cell repertoires in COVID-19. At the level of the study: Samples of COVID-19 (acute and convalescent) were obtained from the United States, Italy and Spain.

Trimming pared 3 bases from V and 11 bases from J, leaving 16 bases between. CDR3 length equals 13 residues. Study processing details: It was from reference gene primer amplification that nucleated cell counts were estimated. Profiling relied on immunoSEQ multiplex PCR, and the TCRdb table lists in-frame clones only, not all of them. V and J calls and clone size follow that table, whereas D and trimming were derived from the DNA. The repertoire includes 200,000 to 300,000 clones, roughly 86% of them detected once, and around 2.1% sits in the top ten. Only one count was recorded for this clone. Living in 24 US areas, the participants were between roughly 18 and 95 years of age.

The source of this sequence is a woman aged 45-65 years who had recovered from COVID-19. The material sequenced was PBMCs or T cells enriched from blood (not recorded which). The chain carries TRBV12-3 or TRBV12-4 and TRBJ1-1; D perhaps matches TRBD1 (6 bases). In DNA form, the CDR3 reads TGTGCCAGCAGTTTGTGGGAGGGAAGGGGGGCTTTCTTT. It encodes CASSLWEGRGAFF.